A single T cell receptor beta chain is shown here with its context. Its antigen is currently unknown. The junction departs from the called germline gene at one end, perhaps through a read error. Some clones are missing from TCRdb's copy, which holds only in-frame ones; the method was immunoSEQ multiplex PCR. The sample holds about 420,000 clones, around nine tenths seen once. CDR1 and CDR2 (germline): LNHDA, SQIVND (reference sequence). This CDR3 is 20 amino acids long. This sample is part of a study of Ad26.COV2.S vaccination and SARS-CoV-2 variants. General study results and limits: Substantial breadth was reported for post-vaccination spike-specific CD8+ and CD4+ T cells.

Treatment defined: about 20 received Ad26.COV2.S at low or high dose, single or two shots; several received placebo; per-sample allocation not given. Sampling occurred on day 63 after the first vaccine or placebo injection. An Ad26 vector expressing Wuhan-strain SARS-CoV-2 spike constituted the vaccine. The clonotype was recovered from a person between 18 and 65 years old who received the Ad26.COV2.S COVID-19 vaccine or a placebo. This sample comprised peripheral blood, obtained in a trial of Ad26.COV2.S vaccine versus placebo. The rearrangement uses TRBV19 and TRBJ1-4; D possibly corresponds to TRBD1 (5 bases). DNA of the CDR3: TGTGCCAGCAGTACCTCAACCGGGACGGGGATATATGCAACTAATGAAAAACTGTTTTTT. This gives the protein CASSTSTGTGIYATNEKLFF. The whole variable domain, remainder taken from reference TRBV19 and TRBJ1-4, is DGGITQSPKYLFRKEGQNVTLSCEQNLNHDAMYWYRQDPGQGLRLIYYSQIVNDFQKGDIAEGYSVSREKKESFPLTVTSAQKNPTAFYLCASSTSTGTGIYATNEKLFFGSGTQLSVL.